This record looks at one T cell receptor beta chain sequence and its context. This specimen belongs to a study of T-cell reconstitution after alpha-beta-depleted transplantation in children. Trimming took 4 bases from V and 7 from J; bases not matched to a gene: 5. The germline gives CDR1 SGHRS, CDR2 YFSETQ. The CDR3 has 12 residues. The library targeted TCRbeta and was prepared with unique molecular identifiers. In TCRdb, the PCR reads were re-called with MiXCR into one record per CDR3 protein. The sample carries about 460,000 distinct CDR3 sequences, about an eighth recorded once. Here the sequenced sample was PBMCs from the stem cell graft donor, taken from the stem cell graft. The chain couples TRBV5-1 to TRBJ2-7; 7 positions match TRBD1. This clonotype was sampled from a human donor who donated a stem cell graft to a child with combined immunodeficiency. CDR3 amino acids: CASSRGPREQYF. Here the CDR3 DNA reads TGCGCCAGCAGCAGGGGGCCTCGTGAGCAGTACTTC.